This TCR beta chain was identified in a study of cytotoxic CD8 clonotypes in ibrutinib-treated CLL. This clone was observed once. Its matching antigen is unknown. V lost 5 bases to trimming and J lost 4 bases, with 20 bases between them. The germline V gene encodes CDR1 SGHTA and CDR2 FQGTGA. The CDR3 runs to 17 residues. About 2 micrograms of genomic DNA from cryopreserved PBMCs went into TCR beta libraries. Study-level points and caveats: Clonality showed a rise at ibrutinib response that reversed toward baseline at progression.

Data came from immunoSEQ multiplex PCR; TCRdb stores just in-frame clones and leaves some out. This sample has approximately 90,000 clones, with 77% found just once. The receptor comes from a human donor with chronic lymphocytic leukemia. This chain connects TRBV7-3 to TRBJ2-2; possibly TRBD1 for D (5 bases). The source material was PBMCs, sampled after 24 months of ibrutinib treatment. The CDR3 loop reads CASSPSRGPQGTGELFF. The CDR3 DNA reads as TGTGCCAGCAGCCCCTCTAGGGGCCCTCAGGGCACCGGGGAGCTGTTTTTT.